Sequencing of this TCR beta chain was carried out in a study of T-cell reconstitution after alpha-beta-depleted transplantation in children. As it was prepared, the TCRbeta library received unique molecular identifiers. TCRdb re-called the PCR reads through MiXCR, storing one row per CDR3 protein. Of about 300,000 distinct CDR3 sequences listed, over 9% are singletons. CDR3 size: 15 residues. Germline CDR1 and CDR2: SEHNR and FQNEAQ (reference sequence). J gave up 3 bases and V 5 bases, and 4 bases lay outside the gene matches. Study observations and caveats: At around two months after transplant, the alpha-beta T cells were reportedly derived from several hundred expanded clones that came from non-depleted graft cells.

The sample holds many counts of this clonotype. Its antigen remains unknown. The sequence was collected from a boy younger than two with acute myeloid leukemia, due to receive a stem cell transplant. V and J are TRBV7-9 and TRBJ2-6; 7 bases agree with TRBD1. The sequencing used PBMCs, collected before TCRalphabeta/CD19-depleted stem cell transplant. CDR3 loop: CASSMTGRGANVLTF. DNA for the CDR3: TGTGCCAGCAGCATGACAGGGCGTGGGGCCAACGTCCTGACTTTC.